The rows below give T cell receptor beta chains drawn from one sample of a study of T-cell reconstitution after alpha-beta-depleted transplantation in children. From the PCR reads, TCRdb called clonotypes with MiXCR, one entry per CDR3 protein. The top ten clones hold roughly 13% of a sample with about 180,000 distinct CDR3 sequences, 11% of them seen once. Specimen: PBMCs, collected before TCRalphabeta/CD19-depleted stem cell transplant. Every receptor here comes from a boy younger than 10 with acute myeloid leukemia, due to receive a stem cell transplant. CDR3s include the opening cysteine and the closing phenylalanine or tryptophan. A D gene is named only where the DNA matches it firmly. Clone size is shown for a subset of rows, as once, few, many or a class of expanded clone.

j_call d_call v_call clone_size cdr3_nt cdr3_aa
TRBJ2-1 . TRBV20-1 many TGCAGTGCTACTGGCTACTCCTACAATGAGCAGTTCTTC CSATGYSYNEQFF
TRBJ2-1 . TRBV3-1 many TGTGCCAGCAGCCAAGTGGACTCCCGGACGGGACCTGAGCAGTTCTTC CASSQVDSRTGPEQFF
TRBJ2-7 . TRBV3-1 many TGTGCCAGCAGCCAAGAAGGGAGGCAGCTATCCTACGAGCAGTACTTC CASSQEGRQLSYEQYF
TRBJ1-4 TRBD1 TRBV5-6 many TGTGCCAGCAGCCCCCGGGACAGGGGGGCTGAAAAACTGTTTTTT CASSPRDRGAEKLFF
TRBJ1-2 . TRBV12-3/TRBV12-4 . TGTGCCAGCAGTCCCCGGGCAGGCCTGCCGGGTACCTTC CASSPRAGLPGTF
TRBJ2-1 TRBD2 TRBV20-1 many TGCAGTGGTGGACTAGCGGGAGGCAATGAGCAGTTCTTC CSGGLAGGNEQFF
TRBJ2-3 . TRBV2 . TGTGCCAGCAGTGAAGCGCAAGGCCCTGATACGCAGTATTTT CASSEAQGPDTQYF
TRBJ2-5 TRBD1 TRBV20-1 many TGCAGTGTTACAACAGGGGGGAGAGAGACCCAGTACTTC CSVTTGGRETQYF
TRBJ2-5 . TRBV12-3/TRBV12-4 many TGTGCCAGCAGTTTATCTGGGGGGGCCGCCGGGACCCAGTACTTC CASSLSGGAAGTQYF
TRBJ2-1 TRBD1 TRBV5-5 many TGTGCCAGCAAAACAGGGGTTGGATCTGGGAATGAGCAGTTCTTC CASKTGVGSGNEQFF
TRBJ1-2 TRBD1 TRBV20-1 many TGCAGTGCCGCAGGGACAGGGGGCACCTCCTATGGCTACACCTTC CSAAGTGGTSYGYTF
TRBJ2-1 TRBD2 TRBV20-1 many TGCAGTGCTAGTCCGCGGGGGGGCCTCAATGAGCAGTTCTTC CSASPRGGLNEQFF
TRBJ2-3 TRBD2 TRBV7-6 . TGTGCCAGCAGCTCGTACGGGGGGGCCCGACCAGATACGCAGTATTTT CASSSYGGARPDTQYF
TRBJ2-2 TRBD2 TRBV20-1 many TGCAGTGCTTTTATAGCGGGAGGACGCCCCACCGGGGAGCTGTTTTTT CSAFIAGGRPTGELFF
TRBJ2-1 . TRBV3-1 many TGTGCCAGCAGCCCTGTGGGACTTAGCAAAGTTAATGAGCAGTTCTTC CASSPVGLSKVNEQFF
TRBJ2-2 TRBD2 TRBV7-9 few TGTGCCAGCAGCCCCGGACTAGCGGCGGGCACCGGGGAGCTGTTTTTT CASSPGLAAGTGELFF
TRBJ1-2 TRBD1 TRBV25-1 . TGTGCCAGCAGTGATATGGACAGGGAAGGATTGGACTATGGCTACACCTTC CASSDMDREGLDYGYTF
TRBJ1-5 . TRBV5-1 many TGCGCCAGCAGCCCCCGGGGGGCGAGCAATCAGCCCCAGCATTTT CASSPRGASNQPQHF
TRBJ2-5 TRBD1 TRBV3-1 many TGTGCCAGCAGCCAAGAAGCCCGGACAGGTCAAGAGACCCAGTACTTC CASSQEARTGQETQYF
TRBJ1-1 TRBD1 TRBV20-1 many TGCAGTGCTAGGCGGGACAGGGGATACACTGAAGCTTTCTTT CSARRDRGYTEAFF
TRBJ2-2 . TRBV15 many TGTGCCACCAGCACCCGGGCCATGAACACCGGGGAGCTGTTTTTT CATSTRAMNTGELFF
TRBJ1-2 . TRBV6-6 many TGTGCCAGCAGTTACGTGGACGTGGGTGGCTACACCTTC CASSYVDVGGYTF
TRBJ1-1 TRBD1 TRBV29-1 many TGCAGCGTCAACAGGGACAGCCCCTTGAACACTGAAGCTTTCTTT CSVNRDSPLNTEAFF
TRBJ2-2 . TRBV20-1 many TGCAGTGCTAGGACTAGGGCCGGGGAGCTGTTTTTT CSARTRAGELFF
TRBJ2-3 . TRBV9 many TGTGCCAGCAGCGGGTCCGGGACAACAAGGGCAGATACGCAGTATTTT CASSGSGTTRADTQYF
TRBJ2-1 . TRBV29-1 . TGCAGCGTTGAAGGGGCGCGGACTCAGGGAAGCGGGTGGGATGAGCAGTTCTTC CSVEGARTQGSGWDEQFF
TRBJ1-3 TRBD1 TRBV11-2 many TGTGCCAGCAGCGCTCGACAGGGCTCGCGTGGAAACACCATATATTTT CASSARQGSRGNTIYF
TRBJ2-5 TRBD2 TRBV5-1 many TGCGCCAGCAGTCCCCCTACTAGCGGCCAAGAGACCCAGTACTTC CASSPPTSGQETQYF
TRBJ1-2 TRBD1 TRBV20-1 many TGCAGTGCTAGAGACCCAATACAGGGGGCTTATGGCTACACCTTC CSARDPIQGAYGYTF
TRBJ2-3 . TRBV5-4 once TGTGCCAGCAGCTTGGTCGGGGGAGCCGCAGATACGCAGTATTTT CASSLVGGAADTQYF
TRBJ2-1 . TRBV7-2 many TGTGCCAGCAGCGCCCACTACAATGAGCAGTTCTTC CASSAHYNEQFF
TRBJ2-6 TRBD1 TRBV5-4 many TGTGCCAGCAGCATGAGGGACAGCTCCTCTGGGGCCAACGTCCTGACTTTC CASSMRDSSSGANVLTF
TRBJ1-5 TRBD1 TRBV15 many TGTGCCACCAGCAGAGCGACAGGGTTTAGCAATCAGCCCCAGCATTTT CATSRATGFSNQPQHF
TRBJ2-1 TRBD2 TRBV20-1 many TGCAGTGCTAGAGTTAGCGGGGGGGGTTATGAGCAGTTCTTC CSARVSGGGYEQFF
TRBJ1-6 . TRBV20-1 many TGCAGTGCTAGTTTCAGCTCCTATAATTCACCCCTCCACTTT CSASFSSYNSPLHF
TRBJ2-2 TRBD1 TRBV5-1 many TGCGCCAGCACCCCCGGACAGGTCACCGGGGAGCTGTTTTTT CASTPGQVTGELFF
TRBJ2-2 TRBD1 TRBV2 many TGTGCCACCGAGGGCCCGACAGGGGTGGACACCGGGGAGCTGTTTTTT CATEGPTGVDTGELFF
TRBJ2-1 . TRBV20-1 many TGCAGTGCTAGAGGTCTAGCCCATGAGCAGTTCTTC CSARGLAHEQFF
TRBJ2-7 . TRBV27 many TGTGCCAGCAGTTTATCTATAACATACGAGCAGTACTTC CASSLSITYEQYF
TRBJ1-2 . TRBV29-1 many TGCAGCGTACAGGATAACTATGGCTACACCTTC CSVQDNYGYTF